These T cell receptor beta chains were read from a single sample in a study of T cells in Graves' hyperthyroidism and ophthalmopathy. TCRdb recomputed calls from the multiplex PCR reads with MiXCR, one row per CDR3 protein. The sample lists some 350,000 distinct CDR3 sequences; roughly 15% were seen once. The sequencing sample was made of blood. These receptors were obtained from a woman aged 55 to 70 with Graves' ophthalmopathy. CDR3s include the opening cysteine and the closing phenylalanine or tryptophan.

CDR3	V	J
CASSPPTAHNEQFF	TRBV18	TRBJ2-1
CSARAEVGSTDTQYF	TRBV20-1	TRBJ2-3
CASSPRQSNTEAFF	TRBV2	TRBJ1-1
CASSQEGTRRDEQFF	TRBV3-1	TRBJ2-1
CASSPGGTQYF	TRBV27	-
CASSPGGGGTYNEQFF	TRBV18	TRBJ2-1
CASSSRLAGGETQYF	TRBV27	TRBJ2-5
CASSLGGATKSSYEQYF	TRBV5-1	TRBJ2-7
CASSRGTGGFQPQHF	TRBV6-1	TRBJ1-5
CASSNTNTRELFF	TRBV11-3	TRBJ2-2
CASSLSGNEQFF	TRBV7-3	TRBJ2-1
CASSRGIGYEQYF	TRBV5-1	TRBJ2-7
CASSPSGVSTDTQYF	TRBV7-9	TRBJ2-3
CSATPSTRSSSYNEQFF	TRBV20-1	TRBJ2-1
CASSIASPGLEVEQFF	TRBV19	TRBJ2-1